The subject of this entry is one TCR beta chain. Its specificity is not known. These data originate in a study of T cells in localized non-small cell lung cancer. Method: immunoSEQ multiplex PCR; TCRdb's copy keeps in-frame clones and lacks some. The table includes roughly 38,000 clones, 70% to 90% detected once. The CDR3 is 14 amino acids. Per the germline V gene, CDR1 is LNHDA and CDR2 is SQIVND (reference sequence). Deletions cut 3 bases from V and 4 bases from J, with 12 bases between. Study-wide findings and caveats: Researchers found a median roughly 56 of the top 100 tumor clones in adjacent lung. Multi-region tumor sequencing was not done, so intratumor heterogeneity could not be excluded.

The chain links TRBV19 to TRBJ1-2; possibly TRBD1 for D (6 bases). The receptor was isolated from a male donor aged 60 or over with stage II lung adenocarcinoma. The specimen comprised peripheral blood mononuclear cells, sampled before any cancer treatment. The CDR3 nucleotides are TGTGCCAGTAGTATCATTCGGGACACCTATGGCTACACCTTC. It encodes CASSIIRDTYGYTF.